These 10 T cell receptor beta chains originate from one sample sequenced in a study of Ad26.COV2.S vaccination and SARS-CoV-2 variants (dated by TCRdb to about 2021). The sample's treatment or condition label is to be understood as: about 20 received Ad26.COV2.S at low or high dose, single or two shots; 5 received placebo; per-sample allocation not given. Repertoires of vaccine and placebo recipients were sequenced from samples collected on day 63 after the first injection. Library preparation used the immunoSEQ multiplex PCR assay. Held by TCRdb, this immuneACCESS table contains in-frame sequences only and omits some clones. Under half of the omission traces to an unresolved V gene where checked; the cause of the rest is unknown. The sample table contains some 640,000 clones; only one count was recorded for approximately 88% of them. The ten largest account for around 1.4% of the sample. The specimen comprised peripheral blood, sampled in a trial of Ad26.COV2.S vaccine versus placebo. The receptors were gathered from a person between 18 and 65 years old who received the Ad26.COV2.S COVID-19 vaccine or a placebo.

This clone was seen only once. The V and J genes are TRBV19 and TRBJ2-2, with 7 positions matching TRBD2. This CDR3 comprises 20 residues. The germline V gene encodes CDR1 LNHDA and CDR2 SQIVND (reference sequence). The J segment lost 1 base and the V segment lost 3 bases, leaving 17 bases of the junction unmatched. This CDR3 is CASSILVGGGAGLNTGELFF. In DNA, the CDR3 is TGTGCCAGTAGTATCCTGGTCGGGGGAGGAGCGGGACTGAACACCGGGGAGCTGTTTTTT.

The V and J genes are TRBV2 and TRBJ1-2; 7 bases align to TRBD1. Looked up from germline, CDR1 is SNHLY and CDR2 is FYNNEI. V lost 7 bases and J lost 2; bases outside the gene matches: 4. The CDR3 runs to 13 residues. DNA for the CDR3: TGTGCCAGCATGGCCAGGGGGAACTATGGCTACACCTTC. Protein product: CASMARGNYGYTF.

The chain has TRBV6-5 and TRBJ1-1; 7 bases fit TRBD1. J gave up 0 bases and V 5 bases, and 6 bases lay outside the gene matches. CDR3 length: 15 residues. CDR1 and CDR2 from the germline V gene are MNHEY and SVGAGI. As DNA, the CDR3 is TGTGCCAGCAGTACTATGACAGGGTTGAACACTGAAGCTTTCTTT. This sequence encodes CASSTMTGLNTEAFF.

The DNA for the CDR3 is TGTGCCGGAAATCTTAGACCGAACACCGGGGAGCTGTTTTTT. Protein: CAGNLRPNTGELFF. The chain has TRBV21-1 and TRBJ2-2. TRBV21-1 corresponds to a pseudogene. The CDR3 loop spans 14 amino acids.

This chain connects TRBV5-1 to TRBJ1-5; D ambiguous. Per germline, CDR1 SGHRS and CDR2 YFSETQ. Trimming cost V 5 bases and J 7 bases, with 13 bases left between them. The CDR3 extends over 13 amino acids. CDR3 loop: CASRVDTTQPQHF. The DNA of the CDR3 is TGCGCCAGCAGGGTAGACACCACCCAGCCCCAGCATTTT.

This chain joins TRBV4-3 and TRBJ2-7; 10 bases map to TRBD1. CDR3 length: 16 amino acids. From germline, CDR1 is LGHNA and CDR2 YSLEER. The junction had 10 bases not matched to a gene; V was cut back by 3 bases and J by 5 bases. The CDR3 protein is CASSHESGTGVHEQYF. The DNA of the CDR3 is TGCGCCAGCAGCCATGAATCCGGGACAGGGGTCCACGAGCAGTACTTC.

This clone occurred once. The chain joins TRBV28 to TRBJ1-1; 10 nucleotides align to TRBD1. The CDR3 runs to 13 residues. Germline V gene sequence: CDR1 MDHEN, CDR2 SYDVKM. After removal of 5 bases from V and 4 bases from J, the junction contained 1 base not matched to a gene. In nucleotides, the CDR3 is TGTGCCAGCAGTCGGACAGGGGGCACTGAAGCTTTCTTT. Its protein is CASSRTGGTEAFF. Together with reference TRBV28 and TRBJ1-1, the CDR3 gives the full variable domain: DVKVTQSSRYLVKRTGEKVFLECVQDMDHENMFWYRQDPGLGLRLIYFSYDVKMKEKGDIPEGYSVSREKKERFSLILESASTNQTSMYLCASSRTGGTEAFFGQGTRLTVV.

Remarks on this clone: Other nucleotide sequences in the sample specify the same CDR3. The chain recombines TRBV18 with TRBJ1-2, with D hard to call. V was clipped by 3 bases and J by 3 bases, with 8 bases between them. This CDR3 is built from 13 residues. CDR1 KGHSH and CDR2 LQKENI come from the germline V gene. CDR3 residues: CASSPSEDYGYTF. The CDR3 nucleotides are TGTGCCAGCTCACCCTCGGAGGACTATGGCTACACCTTC.

This clone was recorded once. The chain is built from TRBV19 and TRBJ2-5; possibly TRBD1 for D (6 bases). The CDR3 totals 14 residues. Germline-derived CDR1 and CDR2 are LNHDA and SQIVND (reference sequence). The V gene lost 8 bases and the J gene lost 4 bases, with 17 bases spanning the gap. As DNA, the CDR3 is TGTGCCAGTTCCCTTCCCACCAGGGGAGAGACCCAGTACTTC. It codes for CASSLPTRGETQYF.

The chain has TRBV6-5 and TRBJ1-1; 12 bases match TRBD1. The CDR3 is 14 residues long. V lost 8 bases, J lost 6 bases, and 7 bases stayed unmatched. The germline CDR1 and CDR2 sequences are MNHEY and SVGAGI. CDR3 protein: CASHSGTGGSEAFF. CDR3 nucleotides: TGTGCCAGCCACTCCGGGACAGGGGGCTCTGAAGCTTTCTTT.